Below, 8 T cell receptor beta chains from the same sample are listed, as sequenced in a study of T cell changes during pregnancy in multiple sclerosis. Some clones are missing from TCRdb's copy, which holds only in-frame ones; the method was immunoSEQ multiplex PCR. The table has about 68,000 clones, about nine tenths seen once. The specimen was peripheral blood, collected in the third trimester of pregnancy. All receptors come from a female donor with multiple sclerosis, enrolled in a pregnancy study.

This chain joins TRBV5-4 and TRBJ2-2; D is ambiguous. Germline V gene sequence: CDR1 SGHNT, CDR2 YYREEE (reference sequence). The V end lost 0 bases, the J end lost 1 base, and 13 bases lay between the germline ends. CDR3 length equals 17 residues. Here the CDR3 DNA reads TGTGCCAGCAGCTTGGGCCCAAGGTCAGGGAACACCGGGGAGCTGTTTTTT. Translation gives CASSLGPRSGNTGELFF.

The chain employs TRBV27 and TRBJ2-5; a weak D match, TRBD2 (5 bases). Per germline, CDR1 MNHEY and CDR2 SMNVEV (reference sequence). The CDR3 has 14 residues. The V and J ends lost 4 bases and 5 bases respectively, with 14 bases between them. The CDR3 spells CASSSRTGRETQYF. The CDR3 DNA reads TGTGCCAGCAGTTCACGGACTGGGCGGGAGACCCAGTACTTC.

The chain combines TRBV19 with TRBJ2-3, with 10 bases lining up with TRBD2. The junction had 4 bases not matched to a gene; V was cut back by 3 bases and J by 1 base. Germline CDR1 is LNHDA and CDR2 is SQIVND (reference sequence). The CDR3 covers 16 residues. The CDR3 is CASSMRLAGGTDTQYF. The CDR3 coding sequence is TGTGCCAGTAGTATGAGGCTAGCGGGGGGCACAGATACGCAGTATTTT.

This clone came up a few times. V gene TRBV2 combines with J gene TRBJ1-6; D is possibly TRBD1 (6 bases). This CDR3 is built from 14 residues. In germline, CDR1 is SNHLY, CDR2 FYNNEI. Trimming removed 8 bases from V and 10 bases from J, with 18 bases in between. CDR3 amino acids: CASLPDSSWSPLHF. CDR3 sequence (DNA): TGTGCCAGCCTACCGGACAGCTCTTGGTCACCCCTCCACTTT.

In its sample, this clone was seen a few times. The CDR3 protein is CASGGQGYGYTF. DNA for the CDR3: TGTGCCAGCGGGGGACAGGGCTACGGCTACACCTTC. The chain links TRBV2 to TRBJ1-2; 9 bases align to TRBD1. Germline-derived CDR1 and CDR2 are SNHLY and FYNNEI. Unmatched junction bases numbered 6, after V lost 8 bases and J lost 8 bases. This CDR3 spans 12 amino acids. The complete variable domain, with remaining parts taken from reference TRBV2 and TRBJ1-2, reads EPEVTQTPSHQVTQMGQEVILRCVPISNHLYFYWYRQILGQKVEFLVSFYNNEISEKSEIFDDQFSVERPDGSNFTLKIRSTKLEDSAMYFCASGGQGYGYTFGSGTRLTVV.

The rearrangement uses TRBV5-1 and TRBJ1-2; 10 bases are a match to TRBD1. This CDR3 spans 13 amino acids. V lost 3 bases and J lost 14; bases outside the gene matches: 10. Germline CDR1 SGHRS, CDR2 YFSETQ. This CDR3 reads CASSWGQGKAGTF. In nucleotides, the CDR3 is TGCGCCAGCAGCTGGGGACAGGGGAAAGCAGGGACCTTC.

The chain carries TRBV6-6 and TRBJ2-7; D unresolved. The germline V gene encodes CDR1 MNHNY and CDR2 SVGAGI (reference sequence). CDR3 length: 14 amino acids. The ends were cut back, 4 bases at V and 2 bases at J, with 12 bases in the middle. The CDR3 coding sequence is TGTGCCAGCAGTTTGGCAGGTCGAACCTACGAGCAGTACTTC. Translation gives CASSLAGRTYEQYF.

V gene TRBV10-2 combines with J gene TRBJ2-7; D gene unclear. Germline-derived CDR1 and CDR2 are WSHSY and SAAADI. Trimming left V 8 bases short and J 0 bases short, with 8 bases between. The CDR3 extends over 12 amino acids. CDR3 sequence (DNA): TGCGCCAGCTCGAGGAGCTCCTACGAGCAGTACTTC. Translated, it gives CASSRSSYEQYF.